These T cell receptor beta chains were read from a single sample in a study of blood T cell repertoires in COVID-19. Data came from immunoSEQ multiplex PCR; TCRdb stores just in-frame clones and leaves some out. The profile covers 250,000 to 300,000 clones, with approximately 85% appearing a single time and 8% to 13% taken by the ten largest. Material: peripheral blood. The receptors stem from a woman aged 70-85 years with acute or convalescent COVID-19. CDR3s include the opening cysteine and the closing phenylalanine or tryptophan. Fields, in order: V gene, J gene, D gene, clone size, CDR3 protein, CDR3 DNA. D genes are given only for firm matches. A clone size is listed for some rows: how often the clone was seen (once, few, many), or a class if it is expanded.

TRBV3-1/TRBV3-2	TRBJ1-2	NA	NA	CASSDNSGGYTF	TGTGCCAGCAGCGACAACTCGGGAGGCTACACCTTC
TRBV5-1	TRBJ2-7	NA	NA	CASSWDLGTYEQYF	TGCGCCAGCAGCTGGGACTTGGGGACCTACGAGCAGTACTTC
TRBV12-3/TRBV12-4	TRBJ1-2	NA	NA	CASSPARRGYTF	TGTGCCAGCAGCCCCGCCCGCCGGGGCTACACCTTC
TRBV19	TRBJ2-3	NA	few	CASSLDGGSTDTQYF	TGTGCCAGTAGTCTGGACGGGGGAAGCACAGATACGCAGTATTTT
TRBV6-5	TRBJ2-3	NA	NA	CASRNRRTSTDTQYF	TGTGCCAGCAGGAACAGGAGAACTAGCACAGATACGCAGTATTTT
TRBV7-6	TRBJ1-4	TRBD1	NA	CASSLTGGRNEKLFF	TGTGCCAGCAGCTTGACAGGGGGAAGAAATGAAAAACTGTTTTTT
TRBV7-9	TRBJ1-1	NA	NA	CASSLDNSRAFF	TGTGCCAGCAGCCTGGACAATTCGAGGGCTTTCTTT
TRBV18	TRBJ1-6	TRBD1	NA	CATTRGASSGSPLHF	TGTGCCACTACCAGGGGGGCCTCCAGCGGGTCACCCCTCCACTTT
TRBV2	TRBJ2-3	NA	NA	CASRQTTDTQYF	TGTGCCAGCAGACAAACCACAGATACGCAGTATTTT
TRBV3-1/TRBV3-2	TRBJ2-3	TRBD2	NA	CASSQGLAGTRGTQYF	TGTGCCAGCAGCCAAGGACTAGCGGGGACCAGAGGAACGCAGTATTTT
TRBV3-1/TRBV3-2	TRBJ2-5	TRBD2	NA	CASSQASGLALETQYF	TGTGCCAGCAGCCAAGCGTCAGGACTAGCGTTGGAGACCCAGTACTTC
TRBV5-1	TRBJ1-6	NA	NA	CASSLGGITGSSPLHF	TGCGCCAGCAGCTTGGGGGGGATAACAGGGAGTTCACCCCTCCACTTT
TRBV7-2	TRBJ2-2	TRBD2	once	CASSFSGGAGGELFF	TGTGCCAGCAGCTTTAGCGGGGGGGCAGGCGGGGAGCTGTTTTTT
TRBV5-1	TRBJ2-2	TRBD2	NA	CASSLGGGGAIGELFF	TGCGCCAGCAGCTTGGGCGGCGGGGGGGCGATCGGGGAGCTGTTTTTT
TRBV14	TRBJ1-6	TRBD1	NA	CASSRGAGGLSPLHF	TGTGCCAGCAGCCGGGGGGCAGGGGGCCTGTCACCCCTCCACTTT
TRBV12-3/TRBV12-4	TRBJ2-1	NA	NA	CASSKGGEQFF	TGTGCCAGCAGCAAAGGGGGTGAGCAGTTCTTC
TRBV29-1	TRBJ1-1	TRBD1	NA	CSVEGLSGGPNTEAFF	TGCAGCGTTGAAGGGTTGTCAGGGGGCCCGAACACTGAAGCTTTCTTT
TRBV2	TRBJ2-7	NA	NA	CATTPSPGSGIYEQYF	TGTGCCACCACCCCGAGCCCGGGATCTGGGATTTACGAGCAGTACTTC
TRBV5-1	TRBJ2-7	TRBD1	NA	CASSPLSQGVDYEQYF	TGCGCCAGCAGCCCCTTGAGCCAGGGGGTAGACTACGAGCAGTACTTC
TRBV3-1/TRBV3-2	TRBJ1-6	TRBD1	NA	CASSLGTGADSPPHF	TGTGCCAGCAGCCTTGGGACAGGGGCTGATTCACCCCCCCACTTT
TRBV20-1	TRBJ1-5	TRBD1	NA	CSASPGGSNQPQHF	TGCAGTGCTAGTCCAGGGGGTAGCAATCAGCCCCAGCATTTT
TRBV10-1	TRBJ2-7	NA	once	CASSNAGLRYEQYF	TGCGCCAGCAGTAACGCGGGACTGCGCTACGAGCAGTACTTC
TRBV11-2	TRBJ1-3	NA	NA	CASSLEEGNTIYF	TGTGCCAGCAGCTTAGAGGAGGGAAACACCATATATTTT
TRBV28	TRBJ2-1	TRBD2	NA	CASREGGPSNEQFF	TGTGCCAGTCGGGAGGGGGGGCCCAGCAATGAGCAGTTCTTC
TRBV7-9	TRBJ1-1	NA	NA	CASKDWENTEAFF	TGTGCCAGCAAGGACTGGGAGAACACTGAAGCTTTCTTT
TRBV18	TRBJ2-1	NA	NA	CASSPTLAHNEQFF	TGTGCCAGCTCACCCACTCTAGCCCACAATGAGCAGTTCTTC
TRBV9	TRBJ1-3	NA	NA	CASSSTTAAVGNTIYF	TGTGCCAGCAGCAGCACGACCGCGGCCGTCGGAAACACCATATATTTT
TRBV6-6	TRBJ2-2	TRBD2	NA	CASSRLAGGIGRNTGELFF	TGTGCCAGCAGTCGTCTAGCGGGGGGGATCGGGAGAAACACCGGGGAGCTGTTTTTT
TRBV11-3	TRBJ2-7	NA	NA	CASSLEGGTHEQYF	TGTGCCAGCAGCTTAGAGGGGGGTACCCACGAGCAGTACTTC
TRBV19	TRBJ2-5	NA	NA	CASSIEGGGQETQYF	TGTGCCAGTAGTATAGAGGGAGGGGGCCAAGAGACCCAGTACTTC
TRBV6-2/TRBV6-3	TRBJ1-2	NA	NA	CASSFFQGGTHGYTF	TGTGCCAGCAGTTTCTTTCAAGGCGGGACCCATGGCTACACCTTC
TRBV5-1	TRBJ2-1	NA	NA	CASSLGQYNEQFF	TGCGCCAGCAGCTTGGGACAGTACAATGAGCAGTTCTTC
TRBV12-5	TRBJ2-2	NA	NA	CASGSSGFDTGELFF	TGTGCTAGTGGTTCCTCAGGATTTGACACCGGGGAGCTGTTTTTT
TRBV5-4	TRBJ1-2	TRBD1	NA	CASSLEQGVGYTF	TGTGCCAGCAGCTTGGAACAGGGGGTAGGCTACACCTTC
TRBV4-2	TRBJ2-3	NA	NA	CASSQGPAGLGGSDTQYF	TGTGCCAGCAGCCAAGGGCCCGCCGGGCTAGGAGGTTCAGATACGCAGTATTTT
TRBV2	TRBJ2-5	TRBD1	NA	CASTDWAGGEETQYF	TGTGCCAGCACCGACTGGGCAGGGGGAGAAGAGACCCAGTACTTC
TRBV2	TRBJ2-3	NA	NA	CASCKGPLSTDTQYF	TGTGCCAGCTGTAAGGGGCCCCTTAGCACAGATACGCAGTATTTT
TRBV6-5	TRBJ2-5	TRBD1	NA	CASKIVGQAQETQYF	TGTGCCAGCAAGATAGTAGGACAGGCCCAAGAGACCCAGTACTTC
TRBV19	TRBJ1-3	NA	NA	CASSIRGEAGNTIYF	TGTGCCAGTAGTATTCGGGGAGAGGCTGGAAACACCATATATTTT
TRBV2	TRBJ2-3	NA	NA	CASTTQAFPDTQYF	TGTGCCAGCACCACGCAGGCCTTCCCAGATACGCAGTATTTT
TRBV30	TRBJ1-3	NA	NA	CAWSVRGGFGNTIYF	TGTGCCTGGAGTGTACGGGGAGGGTTCGGAAACACCATATATTTT
TRBV6-5	TRBJ1-6	NA	few	CASSYGVGRGGPLHF	TGTGCCAGCAGTTACGGCGTGGGGCGCGGCGGACCCCTCCACTTT
TRBV10-2	TRBJ1-5	TRBD1	NA	CASSEGQAGSQPQHF	TGCGCCAGCAGTGAAGGACAGGCGGGGTCTCAGCCCCAGCATTTT
TRBV9	TRBJ2-1	NA	NA	CASSVGRGSYNEQFF	TGTGCCAGCAGCGTAGGGCGGGGCTCCTACAATGAGCAGTTCTTC
TRBV5-6	TRBJ1-2	NA	NA	CASSPPGGYYGYTF	TGTGCCAGCAGCCCGCCGGGGGGGTACTATGGCTACACCTTC
TRBV2	TRBJ1-2	NA	NA	CASTKGRDGGRYGYTF	TGTGCCAGCACCAAGGGAAGGGACGGGGGGCGTTATGGCTACACCTTC
TRBV6-5	TRBJ1-5	TRBD1	NA	CASRTGTGGSQPQHF	TGTGCCAGCAGGACCGGGACAGGGGGCAGTCAGCCCCAGCATTTT
TRBV19	TRBJ1-6	NA	NA	CASSISGSPLHF	TGTGCCAGTAGTATCTCAGGCTCACCCCTCCACTTT
TRBV7-2	TRBJ2-7	NA	NA	CASSLRSGGGREEQYF	TGTGCCAGCAGCTTAAGGTCCGGTGGAGGAAGAGAGGAGCAGTACTTC
TRBV7-9	TRBJ2-2	NA	NA	CASSFNAGSSGELFF	TGTGCCAGCAGCTTCAACGCAGGGTCTTCCGGGGAGCTGTTTTTT